This is a list of T cell receptor beta chains from one sample in a study of shared clonotypes between healthy human individuals. Sequencing was performed with immunoSEQ multiplex PCR; in TCRdb, only in-frame clones are kept and a portion is missing. The sample yields approximately 720,000 clones, approximately 75% seen once. The source material was memory CD4+ T cells sorted from blood. These receptor sequences come from a woman in her twenties or thirties in good health. CDR3s include the opening cysteine and the closing phenylalanine or tryptophan. Clone size is not always given. Where it is, it says once, few, many or a class for expanded clones.

>TRBV19|TRBJ1-3|-
CASSTGGSAGNTIYF
>TRBV2|TRBJ1-2|-
CASSLEAGTDYGYTF
>TRBV28|TRBJ2-7|-
CASSFNDEQYF
>TRBV4-2|TRBJ1-1|once
CASSFQRNQGEAFF
>TRBV30|TRBJ2-3|-
CAWRKGTGQHTDTQYF
>TRBV30|TRBJ1-4|-
CACLQGARNEKLFF
>TRBV5-1|TRBJ1-3|few
CASSAGTAGNTIYF
>TRBV9|TRBJ2-1|-
CASSGQGLRNEQFF
>TRBV28|TRBJ1-3|few
CASKSAAMGSGNTIYF
>TRBV5-1|TRBJ2-7|few
CASSTSSSEQYF
>TRBV11-2|TRBJ2-3|-
CASSANRDFLIADTQYF
>TRBV5-5|TRBJ2-5|-
CASSLGWVTETQYF
>TRBV21-1|TRBJ2-5|-
CASSKGGTSGWETQYF
>TRBV7-9|TRBJ1-1|-
CASSFTSQGAVAFF
>TRBV15|TRBJ2-7|many
CATSIGGTGAYEQYF
>TRBV5-4|TRBJ1-2|-
CASSSGGRDGYTF
>TRBV7-6|TRBJ2-5|-
CASSLATGAETQYF
>TRBV28|TRBJ1-5|few
CASSFPGTGNQPQHF
>TRBV11-3|TRBJ2-2|-
CASSSRATGELFF
>TRBV5-1|TRBJ1-4|-
CASSLGTGYEKLFF
>TRBV19|TRBJ1-2|-
CASTFPGSYGYTF
>TRBV25-1|TRBJ2-4|-
CASSGTGAGNIQYF
>TRBV5-4|TRBJ2-3|-
CASSPGTHTDTQYF
>TRBV5-1|TRBJ2-5|-
CASSLGLSRSGQETQYF
>TRBV30|TRBJ1-2|few
CAHPRGSGGYTF
>TRBV7-2|TRBJ1-2|-
CASSSQGARGYTF
>TRBV5-1|TRBJ2-3|-
CASSVGRTDTQYF
>TRBV18|TRBJ2-1|once
CASSPPAGDYNEQFF
>TRBV5-1|TRBJ2-1|-
CASRIAGGPNEQFF
>TRBV27|TRBJ2-7|-
CASSFSRENEQYF
>TRBV27|TRBJ1-2|-
CASSPTNYIPERRGYTF
>TRBV7-6|TRBJ2-1|-
CASSLVSAFSYNEQFF
>TRBV9|TRBJ2-5|-
CASSPLPELTAQYF
>TRBV2|TRBJ2-1|-
CASEGGRGNNEQFF
>TRBV23-1|TRBJ2-7|-
CASSLVEQYF
>TRBV28|TRBJ2-7|-
CASSGEDRGGSYEQYF
>TRBV10-2|TRBJ2-1|-
CASSEREPLWDEQFF
>TRBV18|TRBJ1-1|-
CASSPRSLTGTNTEAFF
>TRBV4-1|TRBJ2-3|-
CASSQKVSGLLATDTQYF
>TRBV28|TRBJ2-7|-
CASSPLRREQYF
>TRBV6-1|TRBJ1-5|-
CASRGWQGSQPQHF
>TRBV19|TRBJ1-2|-
CASSVFGKRNYGYTF
>TRBV7-9|TRBJ2-7|-
CASSPQTSGRTYEQYF
>TRBV6-1|TRBJ2-7|-
CASSQADVLGEQYF
>TRBV2|TRBJ1-5|-
CASRADYSNQPQHF
>TRBV7-6|TRBJ1-2|few
CASSFGGFYGYTF
>TRBV28|TRBJ2-3|-
CASSSHAGGPFTDTQYF
>TRBV5-6|TRBJ2-5|-
CARNKETQYF
>TRBV6-6|TRBJ1-5|few
CASSLPRGQGDQPQHF
>TRBV7-3|TRBJ1-1|-
CASSLNTGLSTEAFF
>TRBV7-2|TRBJ2-2|-
CASSLVGSGANTGELFF
>TRBV19|TRBJ1-5|-
CASSTGQGGTSNQPQHF
>TRBV18|TRBJ1-1|once
CASSPSQRNTEAFF
>TRBV6-5|TRBJ1-1|-
CASSYSFDTEAFF
>TRBV7-9|TRBJ2-1|few
CASSLIRDEGFF
>TRBV28|TRBJ2-3|-
CASRGTGLDTQYF
>TRBV28|TRBJ2-1|-
CASSFVFSSNEQFF
>TRBV5-1|TRBJ2-5|many
CASSETSGAQETQYF
>TRBV5-1|TRBJ1-5|few
CASSLRGEANQPQHF